This TCR beta chain is drawn from a study of T cells expressing NK-cell markers. Study-level background: In sorted CD3+CD56+NKG2C+, CD3+CD56+NKG2C- and CD3+CD56-NKG2C+ T cells, TCR beta repertoires were obtained. Out of eight donors sequenced, seven tested HCMV-seropositive and the remaining one seronegative.

TCRdb re-called the 5' RACE reads; every CDR3 protein appears as one record, without DNA. This repertoire includes roughly 450,000 distinct CDR3 sequences. The study's findings and limits: For six donors, the dominant NKG2C+ clonotypes made up roughly 1.0-8% of their CD8+ T cells.

CDR3 length: 14 residues. Per the germline V gene, CDR1 is DFQATT and CDR2 is SNEGSKA (reference sequence). Of note for this clonotype: Its antigen is undetermined.

This chain connects TRBV20-1 to TRBJ1-2; with no DNA, the TCRdb D assignment of TRBD1 cannot be verified. The sequence was obtained from a woman between 45 and 60 years old in good health. The sample comprised blood T cells: a sorted CD56 or NKG2C T cell subset, CD4+ or CD8+ T cells, or bulk PBMC T cells (not recorded which). The CDR3 region is CSAVSGTVFYGYTF.